This TCR beta chain is from a study of human T cells and chemical hapten exposure. Study in general: Patients got weekly scalp diphenylcyclopropenone doses over the approximately 24-week study. The cohort included alopecia areata under or over 50% scalp, totalis and universalis.

This CDR3 has 15 amino acids. The germline V and J ends were trimmed by 0 bases and 0 bases, with 6 bases remaining between them. Germline V lookup: CDR1 MDHEN, CDR2 SYDVKM. This clonotype has at least ten counts. Its target is unknown. TCRdb reprocessed the RACE reads with MiXCR, giving one entry per CDR3 protein. The sample records roughly 34,000 distinct CDR3 sequences, around 6.4% being singletons. Broader study findings: Expanded TCR counts at PT1 went up together with patch test score, a positive correlation.

The time point was: patch test 1, 2 weeks after DPC sensitization. Documented treatment: therapeutic diphenylcyclopropenone sensitization with weekly scalp DPC. Researchers extracted total RNA from unfractionated whole blood. Alopecia patients deemed DPC-suitable, aged 18 to 70, excluding pregnancy. The sequenced sample was whole blood, obtained in connection with sensitization to the hapten diphenylcyclopropenone (DPC). This TCR was sampled from a woman in her twenties or thirties with alopecia areata. Some clones in this sample may be carry-over from other donors' samples. The V gene is TRBV28, the J gene TRBJ1-5; D is uncertain. CDR3 sequence reads: CASSLWGYSNQPQHF. The CDR3 region has the DNA TGTGCCAGCAGTTTATGGGGTTATAGCAATCAGCCCCAGCATTTT.